This T cell receptor (beta chain) derives from a study of high-grade serous ovarian cancer treatment subgroups (dated by TCRdb to the early 2020s). Broadly, across the study: On average, sequencing produced fewer than 15,000 reads and over 7,000 unique TCR beta rearrangements for each sample. The study examined TCR beta repertoires in high-grade serous ovarian cancer patients who were grouped under a laparoscopic triage algorithm by complete gross resection or by neoadjuvant chemotherapy response. The roughly 30-patient cohort included 10 patients with no residual disease after primary surgery (R0), 10 excellent NACT responders, and 10 poor NACT responders. In total there were around 99 samples, since every patient provided one primary tumor sample and two metastatic tumor samples.

The 90 or so tumor samples were subjected to high-throughput TCR profiling using ImmunoSEQ. The study's own analysis went as follows. To measure repertoire diversity, the metrics used were richness (unique productive sequences), clonality, evenness and relatedness, and the Bhattacharyya coefficient was used to assess similarity between samples. A sensitivity analysis that removed TCRs with fewer than two reads produced consistent conclusions. TCRdb re-hosts the immuneACCESS table, in-frame sequences only. Its copies lack some clones; in the studies checked, an unresolved V gene accounts for under half of them, and the cause for the rest is not known. The DNA gave D and trimming, while V, J and clone size come from that table. The sample profile shows several thousand clones; more than 65% of them were found once. Of the sample, less than 15% is held by the ten largest clones. On this clone: Its cognate antigen has yet to be identified. No clone much larger than this one lies a single base away; base qualities are absent.

Sequences SGHAT (CDR1) and FQNNGV (CDR2) are obtained from the germline V gene. The CDR3 holds 15 amino acids from the cysteine to the phenylalanine. The only DNA kept is the CDR3, 45 bases in frame from the first base. The junction shows trimming of 5 bases on V and 4 bases on J, and the gene matches do not reach 9 bases of it. Tumor samples were obtained before definitive surgery or chemotherapy. Genomic DNA was extracted by the MD Anderson Biospecimen Extraction Resource, and TCR sequencing was done by the MD Anderson Cancer Genomics Laboratory. General findings and caveats noted by the study authors: TCR clonal relatedness correlated positively with neoantigen level and, by trend, with copy number variation and mutation load from whole-genome sequencing. Spatial information was not captured by bulk tumor TCR sequencing, so insight into HGSC tumor complexity and diversity was limited. Repertoire similarity between tumors from the same patient ranged from 0.11 to 0.79, while tumors from different patients showed almost no similarity. The TCR repertoire analyses centered on CDR3, leaving CDR1 and CDR2 unanalyzed.

The sample was tumor tissue. The rearranged segments are TRBV11-2 and TRBJ1-2, with 8 middle bases fitting TRBD1. The clonotype comes from a human donor with high-grade serous ovarian cancer. The CDR3 protein is CASSPGQGGGYGYTF. At the DNA level, the sequence is TGTGCCAGCAGCCCCGGACAGGGTGGGGGCTATGGCTACACCTTC.